The 28 T cell receptor beta chains below all came from one sample that was sequenced in a study of blood T cell repertoires in COVID-19. Produced via immunoSEQ multiplex PCR; TCRdb's table is partial and in-frame only. Of 150,000 or so clones in the sample, over 70% were seen once. The sample comprised PBMCs or T cells enriched from blood (not recorded which). Receptor source: a man aged 45-60 years who had recovered from COVID-19.

V usage is TRBV3-1 (or the pseudogene TRBV3-2) and J usage is TRBJ2-7, with TRBD1 matching 10 bases. The CDR3 is made up of 13 amino acids. The trim removed 6 bases at V and 7 bases at J, leaving 6 bases unmatched. Germline CDR1 LGHDT, CDR2 YNNKEL (reference sequence). The CDR3 coding sequence is TGTGCCAGCAGTTGGGACAGGGGCGCAGAGCAGTACTTC. Translated: CASSWDRGAEQYF.

CDR3 nucleotide sequence: TGTGCCAGCAGTGCCAGGGTCAATCAGCCCCAGCATTTT. It translates to CASSARVNQPQHF. The V gene is TRBV6-4, the J gene TRBJ1-5, with a weak D call TRBD1 (5 bases). Germline V gene sequence: CDR1 MRHNA, CDR2 SNTAGT. Trimming stripped 4 bases from V and 3 bases from J, with 7 bases between. This CDR3 spans 13 amino acids.

The CDR3 coding sequence is TGTGCCAGCAGTGACAACAGGGAGGGAGATACGCAGTATTTT. Residues: CASSDNREGDTQYF. The J gene is TRBJ2-3, the V gene TRBV28; D possibly corresponds to TRBD2 (7 bases). The V and J ends lost 5 bases and 5 bases respectively, with 14 bases between them. This CDR3 is built from 14 residues. CDR1 and CDR2 (germline): MDHEN, SYDVKM.

The chain has TRBV28 and TRBJ2-7; D may be TRBD1 (6 bases). The CDR3 has 15 residues. The germline gives CDR1 MDHEN, CDR2 SYDVKM. The V and J ends lost 5 bases and 1 base respectively, with 15 bases between them. The CDR3 nucleotides are TGTGCCAGCAGTCCTCCCGGGACACTGTCCTACGAGCAGTACTTC. It yields the protein CASSPPGTLSYEQYF.

The chain is built from TRBV15 and TRBJ2-1; the match to TRBD1 covers 10 bases. V gave up 1 base and J gave up 7 bases; unmatched junction bases: 7. Looked up from germline, CDR1 is LNHNV and CDR2 is YYDKDF (reference sequence). This CDR3 contains 16 residues. CDR3 bases: TGTGCCACCAGCAGAGTAGGGACAGGGGTATGGAATGAGCAGTTCTTC. Its protein is CATSRVGTGVWNEQFF.

CDR3 loop: CASSLSDRANYGYTF. In nucleotides, the CDR3 is TGCGCCAGCAGCTTATCCGACAGGGCCAACTATGGCTACACCTTC. V gene TRBV5-1 combines with J gene TRBJ1-2; 7 nucleotides align to TRBD1. From germline, CDR1 is SGHRS and CDR2 YFSETQ. There are 15 residues in the CDR3. V dropped 2 bases and J dropped 2; count of bases not matched to a gene: 6.

This sequence joins TRBV7-2 and TRBJ1-1; tentative D call: TRBD1 (5 bases). Germline assignment: CDR1 SGHTA and CDR2 FQGNSA. The V and J ends lost 5 bases and 8 bases respectively, with 15 bases between them. The CDR3 spans 13 residues. The CDR3 DNA sequence: TGTGCCAGCAGCCAAACGACAGAATCAGAAGCTTTCTTT. Protein sequence: CASSQTTESEAFF.

The CDR3 nucleotides are TGTGCCAGCAGTGAATCGTTAGCGGGGGGGCAATCTGAGACCCAGTACTTC. Translating gives CASSESLAGGQSETQYF. The chain is built from TRBV6-1 and TRBJ2-5; 11 bases align to TRBD2. Trimming took 2 bases from V and 5 from J; bases not matched to a gene: 10. The CDR3 covers 17 residues. CDR1 is MNHNS, CDR2 SASEGT, per germline.

The V call is TRBV6-2 or TRBV6-3, the J call TRBJ2-1; 10 nucleotides match TRBD2. CDR1 is MNHEY and CDR2 is SVGEGT in the germline V gene. The length of the CDR3 is 14 residues. The J segment lost 8 bases and the V segment lost 6 bases, leaving 7 bases of the junction unmatched. The CDR3 DNA sequence: TGTGCCAGCAGCGTTAGCGGGGGGAGAGATGAGCAGTTCTTC. Encoded protein: CASSVSGGRDEQFF.

This chain uses TRBV19 with TRBJ2-1; 7 bases align to TRBD1. The V and J ends lost 7 bases and 3 bases, in that order; junction bases with no gene match: 9. The germline V gene has CDR1 LNHDA and CDR2 SQIVND (reference sequence). The CDR3 is 15 amino acids. Here the CDR3 reads CASTPSRTGYNEQFF. The CDR3, as DNA: TGTGCCAGTACCCCCAGCCGGACAGGCTACAATGAGCAGTTCTTC.

The CDR3 nucleotides read TGTGCCAGCAGCCCATGGGGAGCGGACTACAATGAGCAGTTCTTC. It is translated as CASSPWGADYNEQFF. The rearrangement uses TRBV11-3 and TRBJ2-1; TRBD2 is a possible D gene (5 bases). Germline assignment: CDR1 SGHNT and CDR2 YENEEA. The CDR3 has 15 residues. Trimming shortened V by 5 bases and J by 3 bases, and 14 bases separated the two germline ends.

The V gene is TRBV7-9, the J gene TRBJ1-4; TRBD1 aligns across 7 bases. Germline V gene lookup returns CDR1 SEHNR and CDR2 FQNEAQ (reference sequence). V lost 11 bases to trimming and J lost 7 bases; unmatched junction nucleotides: 10. The CDR3 runs 13 residues. The DNA of the CDR3 is TGTGCCGTCCCTTCAGGGGGAAGTGAAAAACTGTTTTTT. Residues: CAVPSGGSEKLFF.

This chain links TRBV28 with TRBJ1-4; D possibly corresponds to TRBD1 (5 bases). Trimming removed 11 bases at V and 6 bases at J, with 10 bases between. The length of the CDR3 is 11 residues. Germline CDR1 is MDHEN and CDR2 is SYDVKM. CDR3 bases: TGTGCCCTAGGAGGGGATGAAAAACTGTTTTTT. Translation: CALGGDEKLFF.

The chain recombines TRBV29-1 with TRBJ1-4, with TRBD1 matching 7 bases. The CDR3 is 13 amino acids. From germline, CDR1 is SQVTM and CDR2 ANQGSEA. The V segment lost 4 bases and the J segment 6 bases; nucleotides outside the gene matches: 5. The CDR3 DNA sequence: TGCAGCGTTGCACAGGGGTCGGATGAAAAACTGTTTTTT. As protein: CSVAQGSDEKLFF.

The genes are TRBV11-2 and TRBJ2-1; weak D call: TRBD2 (5 bases). The CDR3 spans 16 residues. Germline V gives CDR1 SGHAT, CDR2 FQNNGV. Deletions cut 2 bases from V and 2 bases from J, with 13 bases between. The CDR3 sequence is CASSLISGPTYNEQFF. The CDR3 DNA follows: TGTGCCAGCAGCTTAATCAGCGGTCCCACCTACAATGAGCAGTTCTTC.

This clone was seen a few times. The same CDR3 arises from other DNA sequences in this sample as well. The chain recombines TRBV28 with TRBJ1-5; 9 bases agree with TRBD1. The germline V gene encodes CDR1 MDHEN and CDR2 SYDVKM. This CDR3 has 14 amino acids. V was clipped by 4 bases and J by 4 bases; unmatched bases: 2. The CDR3, as DNA: TGTGCCAGCAGTTCGGGACAGGGTAATCAGCCCCAGCATTTT. Amino acid sequence: CASSSGQGNQPQHF.

This clone turned up a few times. The chain combines TRBV4-2 with TRBJ2-3; 10 nucleotides line up with TRBD1. Per the germline V gene, CDR1 is LGHNA and CDR2 is YNFKEQ. V gave up 1 base and J gave up 2 bases; unmatched junction bases: 3. CDR3 length: 16 amino acids. The CDR3 DNA sequence: TGTGCCAGCAGCCAAGTCGGGACAGGGGTCACAGATACGCAGTATTTT. Protein: CASSQVGTGVTDTQYF.

This rearrangement joins TRBV19 to TRBJ1-5; D possibly corresponds to TRBD1 (5 bases). This CDR3 spans 15 amino acids. Germline V CDR1 and CDR2: LNHDA, SQIVND (reference sequence). Trimming left V 5 bases short and J 4 bases short, with 15 bases between. The CDR3 here is CASSGYGGVNQPQHF. CDR3 coding DNA: TGTGCCAGTAGTGGGTACGGGGGAGTGAATCAGCCCCAGCATTTT.

This rearrangement joins TRBV3-1 (or the pseudogene TRBV3-2) to TRBJ1-1; 10 bases are shared with TRBD1. Germline lookup yields CDR1 LGHDT and CDR2 YNNKEL (reference sequence). V was clipped by 4 bases and J by 6 bases; unmatched bases: 2. CDR3 length: 13 residues. In nucleotides, the CDR3 is TGTGCCAGCAGCCGGGACAGGGGCGCTGAAGCTTTCTTT. Its protein product is CASSRDRGAEAFF.

The chain links TRBV7-9 to TRBJ2-7, with TRBD2 as a possible D gene (6 bases). The V gene lost 3 bases and the J gene lost 0 bases, with 9 bases spanning the gap. The CDR3 contains 14 residues. CDR1 and CDR2 (germline): SEHNR, FQNEAQ (reference sequence). Here the CDR3 reads CASSLSRDSYEQYF. In DNA form, the CDR3 reads TGTGCCAGCAGCTTGTCGCGGGACTCCTACGAGCAGTACTTC. Using reference TRBV7-9 and TRBJ2-7 for the parts outside the CDR3, the full variable domain is DTGVSQNPRHKITKRGQNVTFRCDPISEHNRLYWYRQTLGQGPEFLTYFQNEAQLEKSRLLSDRFSAERPKGSFSTLEIQRTEQGDSAMYLCASSLSRDSYEQYFGPGTRLTVT.

The chain joins TRBV24-1 to TRBJ2-3; D not resolved. The CDR3 is 13 amino acids. Germline lookup yields CDR1 KGHDR and CDR2 SFDVKD. Trimming left V 3 bases short and J 3 bases short, with 6 bases between. The CDR3 DNA reads as TGTGCCACCAGTGATCCTTTAACAGATACGCAGTATTTT. Its protein product is CATSDPLTDTQYF.

J is TRBJ2-2 and V is TRBV7-8, with TRBD2 matching over 8 bases. The CDR3 runs 15 residues. Germline V gene data show CDR1 as SGHVS and CDR2 as FQNEAQ. After removal of 7 bases from V and 3 bases from J, the junction contained 7 bases not matched to a gene. CDR3 nucleotide sequence: TGTGCCAGCAAAAAACGGCGGGGGGACACCGGGGAGCTGTTTTTT. Residues: CASKKRRGDTGELFF.

The CDR3 DNA is TGTGCCAGCAGTTACCGTACTCTTAATTCACCCCTCCACTTT. As protein: CASSYRTLNSPLHF. The chain joins TRBV6-6 to TRBJ1-6, with D hard to call. Trimming cost V 2 bases and J 6 bases, with 8 bases left between them. CDR1 is MNHNY, CDR2 SVGAGI, per germline (reference sequence). This CDR3 has 14 amino acids.

The chain combines TRBV3-1 (or the pseudogene TRBV3-2) with TRBJ2-7; D is possibly TRBD2 (5 bases). Germline V CDR1 and CDR2: LGHDT, YNNKEL (reference sequence). The CDR3 loop spans 14 amino acids. V lost 1 base and J lost 1, with 8 bases in between. The CDR3 sequence is CASSQAGLSYEQYF. DNA for the CDR3: TGTGCCAGCAGCCAAGCCGGACTTTCCTACGAGCAGTACTTC.

This sequence joins TRBV28 and TRBJ2-4; D perhaps matches TRBD2 (6 bases). The CDR3 contains 16 residues. Per the germline V gene, CDR1 is MDHEN and CDR2 is SYDVKM. Trimming took off 8 bases at V and 9 bases at J, with 26 bases between the two ends. The CDR3 sequence is CASETPAGRSFGIQYF. For the CDR3, the DNA is TGTGCCAGCGAAACCCCCGCGGGACGGAGTTTCGGCATTCAGTACTTC.

The V call is TRBV28, the J call TRBJ2-1; D perhaps matches TRBD1 (5 bases). Trimming removed 3 bases from V and 8 bases from J, with 11 bases in between. The CDR3 runs to 13 residues. Germline CDR1 MDHEN, CDR2 SYDVKM. The CDR3 DNA reads TGTGCCAGCAGTTTTCCAGGGCTCTATGAGCAGTTCTTC. Residues: CASSFPGLYEQFF.

The chain is built from TRBV2 and TRBJ2-3; 9 bases agree with TRBD2. Trimming removed 4 bases from V and 5 bases from J; junction bases left unmatched: 7. CDR3 size: 15 residues. Germline-derived CDR1 and CDR2 are SNHLY and FYNNEI. Written as DNA, the CDR3 is TGTGCCAGCAGTGGGATTAGCGGGAGTAAAGATACGCAGTATTTT. It translates to CASSGISGSKDTQYF.

The chain links TRBV7-2 to TRBJ1-5; 7 nucleotides agree with TRBD1. The germline V gene has CDR1 SGHTA and CDR2 FQGNSA. The CDR3 extends over 16 amino acids. The ends lost 2 bases at V and 7 bases at J; junction bases unmatched: 11. The CDR3 loop is CASSLRQGRPTQPQHF. In nucleotides, the CDR3 is TGTGCCAGCAGCTTAAGACAGGGTAGGCCGACCCAGCCCCAGCATTTT.